What follows is one T cell receptor (beta chain) and its context. Its antigen is not yet known. No much larger clonotype is one base removed from it; base qualities were not supplied. Lesional scalp punch biopsies and peripheral blood were collected from alopecia areata patients. PBMCs were separated by density centrifugation and stained for CD3, CD4 and CD8, after which CD4+ and CD8+ T cells were sorted on a FACSAria. The data derive from a study of CD8+ T cells in alopecia areata (dated by TCRdb to about 2018). Context from the whole study: Treated patients were enrolled in an open-label pilot trial of oral tofacitinib, 5 to 10 mg twice daily, for moderate-to-severe alopecia areata. RNA came from the PAXgene miRNA kit for fixed scalp, the miRNeasy kit for PBMCs, and the RNeasy kit for mouse skin. Scalp clonality was compared across normal scalp (n=4), patchy alopecia areata scalp (n=8), and alopecia totalis/universalis scalp (n=8). TCRbeta CDR3 regions were amplified by immunoSEQ multiplex PCR with 35 Vbeta forward and 13 Jbeta reverse primers. The study used high-throughput TCRbeta sequencing to examine T cell clonal expansion in alopecia areata, in both the C3H/HeJ mouse model and human patients. Human TCRbeta sequencing covered scalp tissue and sorted CD4+ and CD8+ peripheral blood T cells from patchy and totalis/universalis alopecia areata patients and healthy controls. Tofacitinib was given for 6 to 18 months, followed by 6 months of follow-up off drug to assess delayed response and recurrence. Patients on tofacitinib were biopsied at baseline and after 4 and 24 weeks of treatment, and several of the patients also had a later scalp biopsy. What the work shows at the level of the full study, not this receptor alone: Shared TCR sequences between patients were less evident than in mice, which may be partly attributable to HLA diversity in the patient population. Unlike mouse skin, where gammadelta T cells dominate, normal human skin contains resident alphabeta T cells that get sequenced too, which complicates analysis of the scalp TCR repertoire. Lesional scalp, especially in alopecia totalis/universalis, showed higher clonality and more expanded CD8+ clones than normal scalp, suggesting antigenic drive.

Libraries came from the immunoSEQ multiplex PCR assay. For TCR sequencing, RNA was extracted from every sample and reverse transcribed into cDNA to serve as template. SuperScript III was used to make first-strand cDNA, primed with a 2:1 mix of oligo-dT and random hexamers. A synthetic immune receptor repertoire was used to measure amplification bias, and any remaining bias was corrected computationally. Per the authors' processing: Raw reads were preprocessed for error removal, and CDR3 was defined according to IMGT conventions as running from the conserved cysteine to phenylalanine. Clonality was computed by normalizing Shannon entropy by log2 of the number of productive unique TCRs and subtracting the result from 1. Scalp TCRbeta sequences were cross-referenced with sorted blood CD4 and CD8 repertoires so that the CD4 or CD8 identity of scalp clones could be inferred. TCRdb retrieved this table from immuneACCESS and kept in-frame rearrangements only. Not all clones are present; in checked studies, unresolved V genes account for under half, and no reason is known for the remainder. The V and J calls and clone size were taken over from that table, and D and trimming were inferred from the DNA. The sample table records over 85,000 clones; roughly 41% of these occur just once. The top ten clonotypes cover 1% to 1.5% of the sample.

The CDR3 goes from the cysteine to the phenylalanine over 13 residues. Of all the DNA, just the CDR3 is kept, 39 bases in frame from base 1. The germline V gene (reference sequence) yields SGHNT for CDR1 and YYREEE for CDR2. The trim is 3 bases for V and 4 bases for J, with a gap of 9 bases between the germline ends. This clonotype was sampled from a human donor with alopecia areata. The sample consisted of CD4+ T cells sorted from blood. The chain couples TRBV5-4 to TRBJ2-3, and perhaps TRBD2 as D gene, on 7 matching bases. The DNA sequence is as follows: TGTGCCAGCAGCTCGCGGGGGCCAGATACGCAGTATTTT. Translated, it reads CASSSRGPDTQYF. The entire variable domain, with the stretches around the CDR3 drawn from the reference TRBV5-4 and TRBJ2-3 proteins, is ETGVTQSPTHLIKTRGQQVTLRCSSQSGHNTVSWYQQALGQGPQFIFQYYREEENGRGNFPPRFSGLQFPNYSSELNVNALELDDSALYLCASSSRGPDTQYFGPGTRLTVL.